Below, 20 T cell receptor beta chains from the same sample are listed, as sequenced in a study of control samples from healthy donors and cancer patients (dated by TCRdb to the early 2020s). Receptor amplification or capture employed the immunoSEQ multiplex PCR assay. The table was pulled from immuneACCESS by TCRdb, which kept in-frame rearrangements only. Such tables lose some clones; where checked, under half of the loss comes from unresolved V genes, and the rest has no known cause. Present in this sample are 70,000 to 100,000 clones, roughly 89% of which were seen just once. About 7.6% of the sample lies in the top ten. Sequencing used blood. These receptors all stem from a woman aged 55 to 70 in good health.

As DNA, the CDR3 is TGTGCCAGCAGTGTGAACGATGGGTCGGGGCAGTTCTTC. Amino acid sequence: CASSVNDGSGQFF. This chain connects TRBV6-4 to TRBJ2-1; D is uncertain. V dropped 4 bases and J dropped 12 bases, with 16 bases sitting between them. CDR1 is MRHNA and CDR2 is SNTAGT in the germline V gene. The CDR3 runs to 13 residues.

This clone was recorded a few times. Here the CDR3 reads CASGPAGGPFREQFF. CDR3 in DNA: TGTGCCAGCGGGCCAGCGGGGGGGCCATTCAGAGAGCAGTTCTTC. This chain connects TRBV27 to TRBJ2-1; 10 bases are a match to TRBD2. V lost 8 bases and J lost 10; bases outside the gene matches: 14. The CDR3 extends over 15 amino acids. Per germline, CDR1 MNHEY and CDR2 SMNVEV (reference sequence).

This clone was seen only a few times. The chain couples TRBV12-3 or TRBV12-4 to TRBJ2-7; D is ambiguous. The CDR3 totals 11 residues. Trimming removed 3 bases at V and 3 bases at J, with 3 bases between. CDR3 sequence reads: CASSFYYEQYF. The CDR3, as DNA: TGTGCCAGCAGTTTTTACTACGAGCAGTACTTC.

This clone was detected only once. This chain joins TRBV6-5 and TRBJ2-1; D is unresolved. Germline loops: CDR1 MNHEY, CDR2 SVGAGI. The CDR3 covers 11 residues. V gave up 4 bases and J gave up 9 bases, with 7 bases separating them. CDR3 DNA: TGTGCCAGCAGTTTCAAGGGTGAGCAGTTCTTC. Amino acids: CASSFKGEQFF.

The chain's CDR3 is CASSFDYTEAFF. In nucleotides, the CDR3 is TGTGCCAGCAGCTTCGATTACACTGAAGCTTTCTTT. This rearrangement joins TRBV7-9 to TRBJ1-1; D gene uncertain. V dropped 3 bases and J dropped 3 bases, with 5 bases sitting between them. Germline CDR1 is SEHNR and CDR2 is FQNEAQ (reference sequence). The CDR3 runs 12 residues.

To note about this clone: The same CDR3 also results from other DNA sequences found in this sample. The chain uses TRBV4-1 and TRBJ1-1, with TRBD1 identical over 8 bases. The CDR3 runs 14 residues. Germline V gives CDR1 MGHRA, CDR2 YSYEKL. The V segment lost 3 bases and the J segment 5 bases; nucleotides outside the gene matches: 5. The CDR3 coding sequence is TGCGCCAGCAGCCAGCCGGACAGGGAGACTGAAGCTTTCTTT. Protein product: CASSQPDRETEAFF.

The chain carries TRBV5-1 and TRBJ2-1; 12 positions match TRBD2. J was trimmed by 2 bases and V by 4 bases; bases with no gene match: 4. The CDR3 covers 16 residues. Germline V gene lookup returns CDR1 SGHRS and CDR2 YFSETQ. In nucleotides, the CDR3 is TGCGCCAGCAGCGGACTAGCGGGACCTACCTACAATGAGCAGTTCTTC. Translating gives CASSGLAGPTYNEQFF.

CDR3 residues: CASSFLGVGSGANVLTF. The CDR3 DNA is TGTGCCAGCAGTTTTTTGGGGGTTGGCTCTGGGGCCAACGTCCTGACTTTC. V is TRBV28 and J is TRBJ2-6; D may correspond to TRBD1 or TRBD2 (5 bases each). Trimming took 3 bases from V and 0 from J, leaving 12 bases between them. CDR1 MDHEN and CDR2 SYDVKM come from the germline V gene. CDR3 length: 17 amino acids. Full variable domain (rest looked up from reference TRBV28 and TRBJ2-6): DVKVTQSSRYLVKRTGEKVFLECVQDMDHENMFWYRQDPGLGLRLIYFSYDVKMKEKGDIPEGYSVSREKKERFSLILESASTNQTSMYLCASSFLGVGSGANVLTFGAGSRLTVL.

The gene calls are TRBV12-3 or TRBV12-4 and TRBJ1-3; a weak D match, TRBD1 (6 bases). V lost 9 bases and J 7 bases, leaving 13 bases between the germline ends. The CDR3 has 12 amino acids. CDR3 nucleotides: TGTGCCAGTATAAGGCAGGGGAACACCATATATTTT. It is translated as CASIRQGNTIYF.

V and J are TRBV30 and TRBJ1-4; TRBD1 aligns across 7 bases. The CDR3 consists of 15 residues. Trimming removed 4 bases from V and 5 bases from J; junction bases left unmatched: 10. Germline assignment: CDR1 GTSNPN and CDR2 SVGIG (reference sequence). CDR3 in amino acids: CAWIPRGAGNEKLFF. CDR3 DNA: TGTGCCTGGATTCCCAGGGGGGCCGGAAATGAAAAACTGTTTTTT.

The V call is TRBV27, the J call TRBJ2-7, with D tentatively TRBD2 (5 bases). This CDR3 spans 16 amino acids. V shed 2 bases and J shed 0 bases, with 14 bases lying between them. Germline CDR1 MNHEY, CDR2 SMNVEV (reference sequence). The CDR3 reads CASSLNAGIRSYEQYF. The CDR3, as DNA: TGTGCCAGCAGTTTAAATGCCGGGATCCGCTCCTACGAGCAGTACTTC.

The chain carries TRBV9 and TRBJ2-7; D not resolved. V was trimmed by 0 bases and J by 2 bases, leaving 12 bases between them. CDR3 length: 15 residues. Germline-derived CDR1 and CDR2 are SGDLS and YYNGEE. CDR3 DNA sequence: TGTGCCAGCAGCGTAGACAACAGCAGAACCTACGAGCAGTACTTC. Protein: CASSVDNSRTYEQYF.

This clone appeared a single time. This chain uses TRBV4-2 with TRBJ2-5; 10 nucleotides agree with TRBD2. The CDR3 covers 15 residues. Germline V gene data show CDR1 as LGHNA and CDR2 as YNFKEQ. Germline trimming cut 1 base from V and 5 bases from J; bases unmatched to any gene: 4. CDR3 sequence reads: CASSQVQREGETQYF. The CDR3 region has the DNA TGTGCCAGCAGCCAAGTCCAGCGGGAGGGGGAGACCCAGTACTTC.

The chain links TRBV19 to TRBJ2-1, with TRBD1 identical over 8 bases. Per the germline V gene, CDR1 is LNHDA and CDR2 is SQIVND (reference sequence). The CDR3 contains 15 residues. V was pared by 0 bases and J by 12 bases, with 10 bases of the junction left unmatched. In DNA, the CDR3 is TGTGCCAGTAGTATAGAAGGACAGGGCATGGGGGCGCAGTTCTTC. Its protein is CASSIEGQGMGAQFF.

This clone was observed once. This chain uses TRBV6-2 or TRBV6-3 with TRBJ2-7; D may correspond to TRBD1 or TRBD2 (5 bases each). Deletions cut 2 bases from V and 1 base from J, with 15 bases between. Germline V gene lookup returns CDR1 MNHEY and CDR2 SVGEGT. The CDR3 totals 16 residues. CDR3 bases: TGTGCCAGCAGTTACCGAGGGGAGATTGGGTCCTACGAGCAGTACTTC. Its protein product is CASSYRGEIGSYEQYF.

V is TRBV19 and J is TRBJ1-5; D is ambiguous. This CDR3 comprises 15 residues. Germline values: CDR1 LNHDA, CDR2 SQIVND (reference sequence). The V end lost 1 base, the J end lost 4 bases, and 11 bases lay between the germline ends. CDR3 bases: TGTGCCAGTAGTATAGGTGACGGGCTAAATCAGCCCCAGCATTTT. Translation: CASSIGDGLNQPQHF.

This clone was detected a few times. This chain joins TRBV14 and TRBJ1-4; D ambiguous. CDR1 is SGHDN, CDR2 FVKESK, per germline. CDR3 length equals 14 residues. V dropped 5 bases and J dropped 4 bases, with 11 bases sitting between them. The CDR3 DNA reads TGTGCCAGCAGCTCAAGGATCCTTAATGAAAAACTGTTTTTT. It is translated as CASSSRILNEKLFF. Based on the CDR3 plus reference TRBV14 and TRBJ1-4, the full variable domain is EAGVTQFPSHSVIEKGQTVTLRCDPISGHDNLYWYRRVMGKEIKFLLHFVKESKQDESGMPNNRFLAERTGGTYSTLKVQPAELEDSGVYFCASSSRILNEKLFFGSGTQLSVL.

CDR3 loop: CASSFGTSGRYNEQFF. DNA of the CDR3: TGTGCCAGCAGCTTCGGGACTAGCGGGAGATACAATGAGCAGTTCTTC. This chain connects TRBV11-2 to TRBJ2-1; TRBD2 aligns across 14 bases. V lost 3 bases to trimming and J lost 4 bases; unmatched junction nucleotides: 2. CDR1 SGHAT and CDR2 FQNNGV come from the germline V gene. The CDR3 sequence is 16 residues long.

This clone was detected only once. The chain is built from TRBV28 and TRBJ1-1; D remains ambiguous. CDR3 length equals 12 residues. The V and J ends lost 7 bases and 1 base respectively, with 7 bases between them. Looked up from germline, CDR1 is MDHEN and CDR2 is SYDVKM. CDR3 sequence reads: CASKTQNTEAFF. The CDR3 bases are TGTGCCAGCAAGACACAGAACACTGAAGCTTTCTTT.

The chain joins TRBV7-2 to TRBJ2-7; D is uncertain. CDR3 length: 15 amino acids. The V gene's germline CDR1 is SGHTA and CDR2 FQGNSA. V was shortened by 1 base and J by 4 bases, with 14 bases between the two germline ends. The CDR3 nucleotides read TGTGCCAGCAGCTTAGGTGGCAGCAAGGGATACGAGCAGTACTTC. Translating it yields CASSLGGSKGYEQYF.